This paragraph covers one T cell receptor beta chain sequence. Its antigen remains unidentified. This table comes from immunoSEQ multiplex PCR, and its TCRdb copy is limited to in-frame clones, with some not included. The table records under 7,000 clones, around 95% of them present only once. This entry is derived from a study of T cell repertoires in ileal Crohn's disease. Study as a whole: At surgery, less than 45% of patients smoked, with median disease duration approximately 8 years. Postoperative therapy was given to about half: fewer than 14 thiopurines, about 20 anti-TNF agents.

The length of the CDR3 is 14 residues. Per germline, CDR1 MNHNY and CDR2 SVGAGI (reference sequence). V gave up 6 bases and J gave up 7 bases, with 15 bases separating them. Adults with ileal or ileocolonic Crohn's disease and an indication for resection were eligible. Study conclusions and caveats: Sorted CD8 T cells held more high-frequency clones than CD4.

The receptor was isolated from an adult with Crohn's disease. Sequences were obtained from ileal tissue. J is TRBJ1-4 and V is TRBV6-6; maybe TRBD1 (6 bases). The CDR3 DNA follows: TGTGCCAGCAGCGCCCAGGGGAAAAGTGAAAAACTGTTTTTT. Its translation: CASSAQGKSEKLFF.